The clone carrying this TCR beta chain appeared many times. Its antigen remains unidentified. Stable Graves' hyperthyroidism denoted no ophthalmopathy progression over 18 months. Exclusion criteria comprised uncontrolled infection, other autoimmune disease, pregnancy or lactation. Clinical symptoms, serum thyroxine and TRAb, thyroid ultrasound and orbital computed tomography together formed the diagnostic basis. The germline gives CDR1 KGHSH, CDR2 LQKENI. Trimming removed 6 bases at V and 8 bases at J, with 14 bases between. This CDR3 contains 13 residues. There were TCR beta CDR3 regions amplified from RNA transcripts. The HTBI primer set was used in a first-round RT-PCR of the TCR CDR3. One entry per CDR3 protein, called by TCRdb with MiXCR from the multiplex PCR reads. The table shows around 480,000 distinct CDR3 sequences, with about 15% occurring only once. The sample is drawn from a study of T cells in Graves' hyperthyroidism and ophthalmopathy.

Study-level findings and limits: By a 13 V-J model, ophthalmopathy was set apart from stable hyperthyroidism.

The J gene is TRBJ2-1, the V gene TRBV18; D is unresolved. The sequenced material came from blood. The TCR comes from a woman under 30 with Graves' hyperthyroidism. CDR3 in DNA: TGTGCCAGCTCGCTCCTACTTTTCGATGAGCAGTTCTTC. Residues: CASSLLLFDEQFF.